The 2 T cell receptor beta chains reported below all come from one sample, sequenced in a study of CXCR3-negative and CXCR3-positive naive CD8 T cells. The libraries of TRB cDNA were prepared using 5' RACE with UMI labels. With the 5' RACE reads reprocessed, TCRdb shows one record per CDR3 protein and no DNA. Recorded here are around 96,000 distinct CDR3 sequences; the top ten clones represent 1.7%. The sample consisted of naive CXCR3- CD8+ T cells from blood. Subset noted: CD45RO-CCR7+CD27+CD95- naive CD8+ T cells lacking CXCR3 (TNR3-). These receptors were taken from a human donor in good health. Some clones in this sample may be carry-over from other donors' samples.

The chain joins TRBV4-3 to TRBJ2-7. This CDR3 is built from 14 residues. From germline, CDR1 is LGHNA and CDR2 YSLEER. The CDR3 reads CASSQDTGPYEQYF.

CDR3 region: CASSPGTGAVFTYEQYF. The rearrangement joins TRBV18 to TRBJ2-7; TCRdb lists TRBD1, though no DNA is available to test this call. Germline V gives CDR1 KGHSH, CDR2 LQKENI. The CDR3 loop spans 17 amino acids.